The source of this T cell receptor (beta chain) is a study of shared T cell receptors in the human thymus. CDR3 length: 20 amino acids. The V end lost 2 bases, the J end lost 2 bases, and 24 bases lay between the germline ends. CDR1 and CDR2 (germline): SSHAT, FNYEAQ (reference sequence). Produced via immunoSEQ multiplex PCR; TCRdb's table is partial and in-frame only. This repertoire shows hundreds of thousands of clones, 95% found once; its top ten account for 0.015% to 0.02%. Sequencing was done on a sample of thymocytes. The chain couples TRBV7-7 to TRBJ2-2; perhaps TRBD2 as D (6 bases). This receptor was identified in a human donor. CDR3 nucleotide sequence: TGTGCCAGCAGCTTACAAGGAGGGGCGAGGTGGGGGTTAAACACCGGGGAGCTGTTTTTT. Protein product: CASSLQGGARWGLNTGELFF.